Below, one T cell receptor (beta chain) is given with its context. The CDR3 consists of 13 residues. Germline lookup yields CDR1 SGHAT and CDR2 FQDESV (reference sequence). The junction had 1 base not matched to a gene; V was cut back by 3 bases and J by 3 bases. The method was immunoSEQ multiplex PCR; TCRdb's version includes in-frame clones alone and lacks a portion of them. The sample carries about 170,000 clones, 79% recorded once. This sample is part of a study of blood T cell repertoires in COVID-19. Sequencing was carried out using PBMCs or T cells enriched from blood (not recorded which). This receptor was identified in a woman in her 70s in a cohort exposed to, infected with or recovered from COVID-19 (not recorded which). V is TRBV11-1 and J is TRBJ2-5; 7 nucleotides align to TRBD2. The CDR3 DNA sequence: TGTGCCAGCAGCTTCGCGGGAGAAGAGACCCAGTACTTC. Its translation: CASSFAGEETQYF.